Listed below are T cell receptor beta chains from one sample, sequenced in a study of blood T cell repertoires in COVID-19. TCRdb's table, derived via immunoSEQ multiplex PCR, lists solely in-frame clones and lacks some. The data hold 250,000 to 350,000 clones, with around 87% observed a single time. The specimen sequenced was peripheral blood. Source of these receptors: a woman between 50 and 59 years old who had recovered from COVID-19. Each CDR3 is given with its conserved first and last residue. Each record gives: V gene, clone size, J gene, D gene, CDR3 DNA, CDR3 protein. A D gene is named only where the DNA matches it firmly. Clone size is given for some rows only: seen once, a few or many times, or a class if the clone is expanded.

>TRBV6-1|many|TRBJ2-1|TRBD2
TGTGCCAGCAGTGAAGGACTAGCGGGGGAGTACAATGAGCAGTTCTTC
CASSEGLAGEYNEQFF
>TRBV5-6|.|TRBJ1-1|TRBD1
TGTGCCAGCAGCTTAGGGGGCATGAACACTGAAGCTTTCTTT
CASSLGGMNTEAFF
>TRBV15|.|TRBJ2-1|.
TGTGCCACCAGCAGAGAAAGGGGGCTTAGGGGTAGCGGGAAGGTCGAAGTATACAATGAGCAGTTCTTC
CATSRERGLRGSGKVEVYNEQFF
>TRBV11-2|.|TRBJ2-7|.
TGTGCCAGCAGCTTAGCACCCGGACAGTACGAGCAGTACTTC
CASSLAPGQYEQYF
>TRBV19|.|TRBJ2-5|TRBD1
TGTGCCAGTAGTATCTCTACAGGGGGCACTCCACAAGAGACCCAGTACTTC
CASSISTGGTPQETQYF
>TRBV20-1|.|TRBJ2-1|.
TGCAGTGCCCGAATGCGCAATGAGCAGTTCTTC
CSARMRNEQFF
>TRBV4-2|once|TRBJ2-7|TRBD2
TGTGCCAGCAGCCAAAGCCCCAATAGCGGGGGGGCGGTCTACGAGCAGTACTTC
CASSQSPNSGGAVYEQYF
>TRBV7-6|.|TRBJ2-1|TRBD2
TGTGCCAGCAACTGGGCTAGCGGGAGTCCCCGCAATGAGCAGTTCTTC
CASNWASGSPRNEQFF
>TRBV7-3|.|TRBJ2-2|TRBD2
TGTGCCAGCAGCTACCACACAGCGGGGGCCGCGAACACCGGGGAGCTGTTTTTT
CASSYHTAGAANTGELFF
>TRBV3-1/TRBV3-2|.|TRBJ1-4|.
TGTGCCAGCAGCCAATCAATGAATGAAAAACTGTTTTTT
CASSQSMNEKLFF
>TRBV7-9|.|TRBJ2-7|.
TGTGCCAGCAGCTCCGGTTGGTTATACGAGCAGTACTTC
CASSSGWLYEQYF
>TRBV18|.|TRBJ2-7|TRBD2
TGTGCCAGCTCCCCGCCTGGACTAGGCGCCTACGAGCAGTACTTC
CASSPPGLGAYEQYF
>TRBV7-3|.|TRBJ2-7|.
TGTGCCAGCAGTGACGACCGGGGGGCGCCCTCCCACGAGCAGTACTTC
CASSDDRGAPSHEQYF